This passage covers 4 T cell receptor beta chains from one sample sequenced in a study of shared clonotypes between healthy human individuals. Generated by immunoSEQ multiplex PCR, the TCRdb table keeps only in-frame clones and is missing some. Among roughly 1.4 million clones listed, approximately 98.5% were seen once. The sequenced sample consisted of naive CD4+ T cells sorted from blood. The subset: CD45RA+ positively selected. These TCRs come from a young man in good health.

V gene TRBV25-1 combines with J gene TRBJ2-5; perhaps TRBD1 as D (6 bases). The CDR3 contains 13 residues. CDR1 is MGHDK and CDR2 is SYGVNS in the germline V gene. V was trimmed by 7 bases and J by 4 bases, leaving 13 bases between them. The CDR3 reads CASNGQPLETQYF. CDR3 DNA: TGTGCCAGCAATGGACAGCCTCTAGAGACCCAGTACTTC. Together with reference TRBV25-1 and TRBJ2-5, the CDR3 gives the full variable domain: EADIYQTPRYLVIGTGKKITLECSQTMGHDKMYWYQQDPGMELHLIHYSYGVNSTEKGDLSSESTVSRIRTEHFPLTLESARPSHTSQYLCASNGQPLETQYFGPGTRLLVL.

The CDR3 region has the DNA TGTGCCAGCGGGTCCCTCAATGAGCAGTTCTTC. Residues: CASGSLNEQFF. The chain uses TRBV2 and TRBJ2-1; D ambiguous. This CDR3 has 11 amino acids. The V and J ends lost 8 bases and 6 bases respectively, with 8 bases between them. Germline-derived CDR1 and CDR2 are SNHLY and FYNNEI. The complete variable domain, with remaining parts taken from reference TRBV2 and TRBJ2-1, reads EPEVTQTPSHQVTQMGQEVILRCVPISNHLYFYWYRQILGQKVEFLVSFYNNEISEKSEIFDDQFSVERPDGSNFTLKIRSTKLEDSAMYFCASGSLNEQFFGPGTRLTVL.

This chain connects TRBV18 to TRBJ2-7, with TRBD1 identical over 12 bases. The CDR3 sequence is 13 residues long. V was clipped by 8 bases and J by 7 bases; unmatched bases: 6. Germline CDR1 KGHSH, CDR2 LQKENI. CDR3 sequence reads: CASRGQGAGEQYF. Written as DNA, the CDR3 is TGTGCCAGCCGGGGACAGGGGGCCGGAGAGCAGTACTTC. The complete variable domain, with remaining parts taken from reference TRBV18 and TRBJ2-7, reads NAGVMQNPRHLVRRRGQEARLRCSPMKGHSHVYWYRQLPEEGLKFMVYLQKENIIDESGMPKERFSAEFPKEGPSILRIQQVVRGDSAAYFCASRGQGAGEQYFGPGTRLTVT.

The chain employs TRBV5-1 and TRBJ2-1; D possibly corresponds to TRBD1 (6 bases). Germline V gives CDR1 SGHRS, CDR2 YFSETQ. This CDR3 comprises 16 residues. Trimming pared 4 bases from V and 6 bases from J, leaving 20 bases between. The CDR3 region is CASSLYRERAGNEQFF. CDR3 coding DNA: TGCGCCAGCAGCCTGTACAGGGAAAGGGCGGGCAATGAGCAGTTCTTC.